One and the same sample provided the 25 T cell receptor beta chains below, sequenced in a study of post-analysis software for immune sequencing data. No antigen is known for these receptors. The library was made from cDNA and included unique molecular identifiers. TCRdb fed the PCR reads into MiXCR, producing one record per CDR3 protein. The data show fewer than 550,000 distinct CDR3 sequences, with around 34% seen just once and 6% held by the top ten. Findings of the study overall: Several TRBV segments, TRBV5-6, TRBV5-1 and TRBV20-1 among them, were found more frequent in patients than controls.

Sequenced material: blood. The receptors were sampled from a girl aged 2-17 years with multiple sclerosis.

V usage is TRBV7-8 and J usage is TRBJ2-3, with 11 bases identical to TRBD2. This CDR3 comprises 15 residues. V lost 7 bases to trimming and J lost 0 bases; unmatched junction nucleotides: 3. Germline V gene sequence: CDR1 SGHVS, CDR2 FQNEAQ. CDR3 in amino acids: CASTWTSGSTDTQYF. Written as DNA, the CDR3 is TGTGCCAGCACTTGGACTAGCGGGAGCACAGATACGCAGTATTTT.

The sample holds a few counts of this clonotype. The CDR3 reads CASTSRGQRTEKLFF. DNA for the CDR3: TGTGCCAGCACGTCACGCGGACAGAGGACTGAAAAACTGTTTTTT. The J gene is TRBJ1-4, the V gene TRBV6-5; D is perhaps TRBD1 (6 bases). This CDR3 contains 15 residues. Germline V gene sequence: CDR1 MNHEY, CDR2 SVGAGI. V lost 7 bases to trimming and J lost 7 bases, with 19 bases between them.

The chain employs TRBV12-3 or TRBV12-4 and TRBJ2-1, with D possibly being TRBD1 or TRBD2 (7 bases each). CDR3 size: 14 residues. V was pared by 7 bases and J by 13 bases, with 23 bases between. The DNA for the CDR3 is TGTGCCAGCACCCTCAGGGGGGGGTCGGAGACCCAGTTCTTC. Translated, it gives CASTLRGGSETQFF.

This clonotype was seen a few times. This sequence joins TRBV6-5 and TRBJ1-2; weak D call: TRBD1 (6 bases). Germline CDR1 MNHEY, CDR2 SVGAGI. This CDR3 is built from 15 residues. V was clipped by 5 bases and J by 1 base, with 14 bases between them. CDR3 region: CASSQGTFVNYGYTF. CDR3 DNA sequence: TGTGCCAGCAGTCAGGGGACCTTCGTTAACTATGGCTACACCTTC.

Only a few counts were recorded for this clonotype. The CDR3, as DNA: TGCAGTGCTAGGGGGGGAGGGTTCACCTACGAGCAGTACTTC. This translates into CSARGGGFTYEQYF. The chain joins TRBV20-1 to TRBJ2-7; 7 nucleotides match TRBD2. Germline V gene sequence: CDR1 DFQATT, CDR2 SNEGSKA (reference sequence). CDR3 length: 14 residues. With V trimmed by 3 bases and J by 2 bases, 7 bases remained unmatched.

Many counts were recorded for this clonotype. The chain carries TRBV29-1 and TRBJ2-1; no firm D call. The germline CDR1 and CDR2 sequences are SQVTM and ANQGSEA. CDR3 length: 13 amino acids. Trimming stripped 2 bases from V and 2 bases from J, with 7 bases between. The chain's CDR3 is CSVERAPYNEQFF. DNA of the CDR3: TGCAGCGTTGAACGGGCCCCCTACAATGAGCAGTTCTTC.

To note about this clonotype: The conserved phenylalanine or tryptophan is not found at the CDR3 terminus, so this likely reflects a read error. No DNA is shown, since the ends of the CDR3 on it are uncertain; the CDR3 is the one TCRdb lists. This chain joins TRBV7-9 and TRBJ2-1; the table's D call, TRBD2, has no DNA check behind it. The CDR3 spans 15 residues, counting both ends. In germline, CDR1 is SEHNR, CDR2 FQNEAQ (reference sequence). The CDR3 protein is CASSLAAGGQNEQFS.

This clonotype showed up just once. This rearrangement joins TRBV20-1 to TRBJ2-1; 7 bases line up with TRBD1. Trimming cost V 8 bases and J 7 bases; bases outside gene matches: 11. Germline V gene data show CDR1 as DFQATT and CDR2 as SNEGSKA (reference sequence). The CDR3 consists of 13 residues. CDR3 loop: CSSSPGQINEQFF. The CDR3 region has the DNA TGCAGTAGTTCACCGGGACAGATTAATGAGCAGTTCTTC.

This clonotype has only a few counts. The CDR3 DNA follows: TGTGCCAGCAGCATTAACCGGGACAGGCAGATCACCGGGGAGCTGTTTTTT. Translation: CASSINRDRQITGELFF. V and J are TRBV13 and TRBJ2-2; 8 bases agree with TRBD1. V lost 5 bases to trimming and J lost 4 bases; unmatched junction nucleotides: 12. Germline lookup yields CDR1 PRHDT and CDR2 FYEKMQ (reference sequence). The CDR3 spans 17 residues.

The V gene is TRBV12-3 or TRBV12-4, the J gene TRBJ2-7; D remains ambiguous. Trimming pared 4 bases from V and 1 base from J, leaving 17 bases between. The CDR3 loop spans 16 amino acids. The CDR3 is CASSSKPFDASYEQYF. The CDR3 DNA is TGTGCCAGCAGTTCGAAACCCTTTGACGCTTCCTACGAGCAGTACTTC.

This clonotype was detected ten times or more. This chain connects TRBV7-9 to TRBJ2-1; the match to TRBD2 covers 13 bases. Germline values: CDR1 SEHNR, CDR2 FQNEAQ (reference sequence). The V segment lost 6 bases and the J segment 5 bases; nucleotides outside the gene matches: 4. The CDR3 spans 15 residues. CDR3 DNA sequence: TGTGCCAGCAGTCCCGGGACTAGCGGGAACAATGAGCAGTTCTTC. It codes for CASSPGTSGNNEQFF.

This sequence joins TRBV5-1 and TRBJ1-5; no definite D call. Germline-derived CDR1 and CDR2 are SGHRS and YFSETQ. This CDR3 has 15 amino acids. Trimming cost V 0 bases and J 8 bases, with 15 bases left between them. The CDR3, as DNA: TGCGCCAGCAGCTTGGGGCAGGCCTTAAGTGAGCCCCAGCATTTT. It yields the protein CASSLGQALSEPQHF.

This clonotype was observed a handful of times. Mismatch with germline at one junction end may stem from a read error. In DNA, the CDR3 is TGTGCTAGCAGCCCAAGACTGAATCTAGTCACAGATACGCAGTATTTT. It translates to CASSPRLNLVTDTQYF. This chain uses TRBV7-7 with TRBJ2-3; D is undetermined. This CDR3 comprises 16 residues. In germline, CDR1 is SSHAT, CDR2 FNYEAQ (reference sequence). Full variable domain (missing parts from reference TRBV7-7 and TRBJ2-3): GAGVSQSPRYKVTKRGQDVTLRCDPISSHATLYWYQQALGQGPEFLTYFNYEAQPDKSGLPSDRFSAERPEGSISTLTIQRTEQRDSAMYRCASSPRLNLVTDTQYFGPGTRLTVL.

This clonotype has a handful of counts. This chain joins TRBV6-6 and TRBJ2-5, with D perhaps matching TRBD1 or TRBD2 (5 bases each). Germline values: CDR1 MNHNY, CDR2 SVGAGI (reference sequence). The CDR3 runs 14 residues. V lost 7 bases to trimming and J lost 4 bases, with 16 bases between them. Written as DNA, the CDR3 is TGTGCCAGCACCCGGGGCTCGGGGTCAGAGACCCAGTACTTC. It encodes CASTRGSGSETQYF.

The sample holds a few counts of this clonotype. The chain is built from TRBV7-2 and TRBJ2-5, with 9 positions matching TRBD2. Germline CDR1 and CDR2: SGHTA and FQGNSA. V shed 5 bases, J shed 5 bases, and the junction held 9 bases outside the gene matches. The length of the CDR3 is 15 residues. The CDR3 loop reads CASSTGTSRVETQYF. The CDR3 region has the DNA TGTGCCAGCAGCACCGGGACTAGCAGGGTCGAGACCCAGTACTTC.

CDR3 bases: TGTGCCAGCAGTTTCCTAAGCGGGGGGGACTACAATGAGCAGTTCTTC. Its translation: CASSFLSGGDYNEQFF. The chain uses TRBV27 and TRBJ2-1; 10 bases are a match to TRBD2. The germline gives CDR1 MNHEY, CDR2 SMNVEV (reference sequence). V dropped 3 bases and J dropped 3; count of bases not matched to a gene: 5. The CDR3 covers 16 residues.

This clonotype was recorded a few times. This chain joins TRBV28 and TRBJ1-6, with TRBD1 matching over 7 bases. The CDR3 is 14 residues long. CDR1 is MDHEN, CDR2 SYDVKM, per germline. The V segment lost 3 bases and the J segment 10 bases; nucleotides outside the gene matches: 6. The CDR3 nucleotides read TGTGCCAGCAGTTTGCTAGGGGGCAACTCACCCCTCCACTTT. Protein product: CASSLLGGNSPLHF.

The CDR3 coding sequence is TGTGCCAGCAGCTTAACAGGACGAGTCACTGAAGCTTTCTTT. This sequence encodes CASSLTGRVTEAFF. This chain connects TRBV11-2 to TRBJ1-1, with a tentative D call TRBD1 (5 bases). V lost 2 bases and J 4 bases, leaving 11 bases between the germline ends. Germline V gene data show CDR1 as SGHAT and CDR2 as FQNNGV. The CDR3 sequence is 14 residues long.

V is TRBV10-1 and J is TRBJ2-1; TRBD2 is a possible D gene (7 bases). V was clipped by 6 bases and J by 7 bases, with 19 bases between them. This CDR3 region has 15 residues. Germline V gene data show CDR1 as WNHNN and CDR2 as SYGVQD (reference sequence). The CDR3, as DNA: TGCGCCAGCAGCCCGGGACGGGGGGCTGGTAATGAGCAGTTCTTC. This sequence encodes CASSPGRGAGNEQFF.

The CDR3 reads CASSPGGGEKLFF. DNA of the CDR3: TGTGCCAGCAGCCCCGGAGGGGGTGAAAAACTGTTTTTT. The gene calls are TRBV9 and TRBJ1-4; a possible D gene is TRBD1 (6 bases). Trimming left V 4 bases short and J 7 bases short, with 11 bases between. Per germline, CDR1 SGDLS and CDR2 YYNGEE. The CDR3 runs 13 residues.

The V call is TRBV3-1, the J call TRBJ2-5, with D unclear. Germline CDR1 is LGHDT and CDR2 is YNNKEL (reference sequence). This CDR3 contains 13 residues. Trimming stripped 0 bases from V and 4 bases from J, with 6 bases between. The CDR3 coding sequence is TGTGCCAGCAGCCAAGATTCTGGAGAGACCCAGTACTTC. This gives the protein CASSQDSGETQYF.

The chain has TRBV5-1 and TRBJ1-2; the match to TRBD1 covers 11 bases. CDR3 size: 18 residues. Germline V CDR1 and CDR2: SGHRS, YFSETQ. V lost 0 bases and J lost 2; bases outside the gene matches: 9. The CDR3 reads CASSLAPGTGGQNYGYTF. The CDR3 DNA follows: TGCGCCAGCAGCTTGGCCCCCGGGACAGGGGGACAAAACTATGGCTACACCTTC.

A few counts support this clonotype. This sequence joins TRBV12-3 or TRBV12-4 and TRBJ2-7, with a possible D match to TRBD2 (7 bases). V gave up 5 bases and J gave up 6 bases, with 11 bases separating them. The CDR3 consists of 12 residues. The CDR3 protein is CASSREDSEQYF. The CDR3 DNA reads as TGTGCCAGCAGTCGGGAGGACAGCGAGCAGTACTTC.

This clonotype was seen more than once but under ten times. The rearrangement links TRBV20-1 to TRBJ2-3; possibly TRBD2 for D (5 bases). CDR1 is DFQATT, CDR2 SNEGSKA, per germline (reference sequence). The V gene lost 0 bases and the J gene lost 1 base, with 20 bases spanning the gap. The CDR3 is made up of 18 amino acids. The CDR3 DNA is TGCAGTGCTAGAGATTCCCCCTTAGCGCTAGTAGGCACAGATACGCAGTATTTT. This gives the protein CSARDSPLALVGTDTQYF.

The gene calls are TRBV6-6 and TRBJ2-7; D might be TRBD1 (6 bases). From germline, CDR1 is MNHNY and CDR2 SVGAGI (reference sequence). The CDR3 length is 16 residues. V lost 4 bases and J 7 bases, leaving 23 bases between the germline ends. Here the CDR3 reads CASSSSGVPGWYEQYV. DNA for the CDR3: TGTGCCAGCAGTTCTTCAGGGGTCCCGGGGTGGTATGAGCAGTACGTC.